The 23 T cell receptor beta chains reported below all come from one sample, sequenced in a study of T cells after posttransplantation cyclophosphamide. Here immunoSEQ multiplex PCR was the method, and the copy in TCRdb shows in-frame clones only, minus some. Of over 9,000 clones listed, over 80% are singletons. A marrow graft followed busulfan-fludarabine conditioning, with cyclophosphamide on days +3 and +4. The sequencing used PBMCs, collected after allogeneic stem cell transplant with posttransplant cyclophosphamide. The source of these receptors is a female patient aged 30-39 years who received an allogeneic stem cell transplant from an unrelated donor, was CMV-positive, and had no GVHD. Some T cells may possibly be graft donor cells.

CDR3: CASSYSQGIGGELFF. For the CDR3, the DNA is TGTGCCAGCAGTTACTCGCAGGGAATTGGCGGGGAGCTGTTTTTT. The chain recombines TRBV6-6 with TRBJ2-2; perhaps TRBD1 as D (5 bases). The CDR3 is 15 residues long. V dropped 0 bases and J dropped 7 bases, with 12 bases sitting between them. Germline V gene data show CDR1 as MNHNY and CDR2 as SVGAGI (reference sequence).

The chain employs TRBV4-1 and TRBJ1-6; no firm D call. The CDR3 has 16 residues. Germline CDR1 and CDR2: MGHRA and YSYEKL. Deletions cut 0 bases from V and 7 bases from J, with 13 bases between. DNA of the CDR3: TGCGCCAGCAGCCAAGAAGGGAGGGTAGGCAATTCACCCCTCCACTTT. The encoded protein is CASSQEGRVGNSPLHF.

This clone was detected only once. The chain couples TRBV4-1 to TRBJ2-5; TRBD2 might be the D (6 bases). The J call is in doubt because the DNA end fits TRBJ2-7 better. Per germline, CDR1 MGHRA and CDR2 YSYEKL. The CDR3 is made up of 15 amino acids. The CDR3 sequence: CASSQWRDPSYEQYF. CDR3 nucleotide sequence: TGCGCCAGCAGCCAATGGAGGGATCCGTCCTACGAGCAGTACTTC.

J is TRBJ2-7 and V is TRBV5-5; D not certain. CDR3 length: 13 amino acids. The germline CDR1 and CDR2 sequences are SGHKS and YYEKEE (reference sequence). V lost 1 base and J lost 2, with 7 bases in between. The CDR3: CASSLLRAYEQYF. Written as DNA, the CDR3 is TGTGCCAGCAGCTTGCTGAGAGCCTACGAGCAGTACTTC.

The chain has TRBV30 and TRBJ1-2; possible D gene TRBD1, 5 bases. Germline V lookup: CDR1 GTSNPN, CDR2 SVGIG (reference sequence). The CDR3 runs 14 residues. Trimming shortened V by 3 bases and J by 4 bases, and 15 bases separated the two germline ends. The CDR3 spells CAWSHFEGLYGYTF. CDR3 DNA sequence: TGTGCCTGGAGCCACTTTGAGGGACTCTATGGCTACACCTTC.

The rearrangement joins TRBV7-6 to TRBJ1-2; 10 bases line up with TRBD1. Germline CDR1 SGHVS, CDR2 FNYEAQ. The CDR3 spans 15 residues. V lost 5 bases, J lost 8 bases, and 11 bases stayed unmatched. In DNA, the CDR3 is TGTGCCAGCAGCCCGAAGGCGGGGACAGGGGTCGGCTACACCTTC. This codes for CASSPKAGTGVGYTF.

V gene TRBV5-1 combines with J gene TRBJ1-2, with 9 bases lining up with TRBD1. CDR1 and CDR2 from the germline V gene are SGHRS and YFSETQ. The CDR3 sequence is 14 residues long. Trimming took 4 bases from V and 8 from J; bases not matched to a gene: 9. The CDR3 nucleotides are TGCGCCAGCAGCGCAACCGGGACAGGGATCGGCTACACCTTC. This encodes CASSATGTGIGYTF.

The sample holds one count of this clone. The V gene is TRBV11-1, the J gene TRBJ2-5, with 9 nucleotides matching TRBD2. Germline loops: CDR1 SGHAT, CDR2 FQDESV (reference sequence). The CDR3 has 18 amino acids. V lost 3 bases, J lost 0 bases, and 11 bases stayed unmatched. CDR3 sequence reads: CASSFWPSGAQNQETQYF. The CDR3 DNA reads as TGTGCCAGCAGCTTTTGGCCTAGCGGGGCCCAGAACCAAGAGACCCAGTACTTC.

This clone was seen only once. The chain couples TRBV18 to TRBJ1-6, with 7 bases lining up with TRBD1. The V gene end was trimmed by 6 bases and the J gene end by 10 bases; junction bases not matched to a gene: 9. The germline V gene encodes CDR1 KGHSH and CDR2 LQKENI. The CDR3 totals 14 residues. The CDR3 DNA reads TGTGCCAGCTCGCCTGACAGGGTCGCCTCACCCCTCCACTTT. Translation gives CASSPDRVASPLHF.

The V gene is TRBV2, the J gene TRBJ1-6; the match to TRBD1 covers 11 bases. V lost 2 bases to trimming and J lost 11 bases; unmatched junction nucleotides: 5. This CDR3 region has 15 residues. Germline CDR1 SNHLY, CDR2 FYNNEI. The CDR3 loop is CASSERWTGGPPLHF. The CDR3 bases are TGTGCCAGCAGTGAACGTTGGACAGGGGGCCCACCCCTCCACTTT.

This clone was seen only once. The rearrangement uses TRBV6-1 and TRBJ1-1; D gene ambiguous. Per germline, CDR1 MNHNS and CDR2 SASEGT. V was cut by 3 bases and J by 1 base, with 9 bases left in between. CDR3 length: 14 amino acids. The CDR3 loop reads CASSDYSRNTEAFF. The DNA for the CDR3 is TGTGCCAGCAGTGATTACAGTCGGAACACTGAAGCTTTCTTT.

The chain employs TRBV4-1 and TRBJ1-5, with 7 bases identical to TRBD1. Germline CDR1 is MGHRA and CDR2 is YSYEKL. V trimming: 0 bases; J trimming: 7 bases; junction bases outside the gene matches: 6. There are 15 residues in the CDR3. CDR3 in amino acids: CASSQERQGRQPQHF. The CDR3 DNA sequence: TGCGCCAGCAGCCAAGAGCGACAGGGTCGGCAGCCCCAGCATTTT.

The chain combines TRBV19 with TRBJ2-1, with 13 bases aligning to TRBD2. V was pared by 5 bases and J by 9 bases, with 7 bases of the junction left unmatched. The germline CDR1 and CDR2 sequences are LNHDA and SQIVND (reference sequence). There are 15 residues in the CDR3. The CDR3 DNA sequence: TGTGCCAGTAGTGTCGGGACTAGCGGGAAACGTGAGCAGTTCTTC. Encoded protein: CASSVGTSGKREQFF. Based on the CDR3 plus reference TRBV19 and TRBJ2-1, the full variable domain is DGGITQSPKYLFRKEGQNVTLSCEQNLNHDAMYWYRQDPGQGLRLIYYSQIVNDFQKGDIAEGYSVSREKKESFPLTVTSAQKNPTAFYLCASSVGTSGKREQFFGPGTRLTVL.

The CDR3 nucleotides are TGCGCCAGCAGCCAAACGGAGTCCTTGGTCGAGCAGTACTTC. Translation: CASSQTESLVEQYF. The V call is TRBV5-1, the J call TRBJ2-7, with D unresolved. From germline, CDR1 is SGHRS and CDR2 YFSETQ. CDR3 size: 14 residues. Between the trimmed V and J ends, which lost 4 bases and 6 bases, there was a span of 17 bases.

The J gene is TRBJ1-2, the V gene TRBV7-2; D gene unclear. The germline CDR1 and CDR2 sequences are SGHTA and FQGNSA. V was cut by 6 bases and J by 2 bases, with 10 bases left in between. This CDR3 spans 13 amino acids. The CDR3 loop is CASRRVINYGYTF. The DNA for the CDR3 is TGTGCCAGCAGACGGGTTATAAACTATGGCTACACCTTC.

The J gene is TRBJ2-5, the V gene TRBV6-5; 13 positions match TRBD2. The CDR3 length is 14 residues. Germline assignment: CDR1 MNHEY and CDR2 SVGAGI. Trimming took 5 bases from V and 4 from J; bases not matched to a gene: 1. The CDR3 coding sequence is TGTGCCAGCAGTACTAGCGGGGGGGGAGAGACCCAGTACTTC. It encodes CASSTSGGGETQYF.

The rearrangement joins TRBV6-1 to TRBJ1-2; 8 bases align to TRBD1. Germline assignment: CDR1 MNHNS and CDR2 SASEGT. With 2 bases clipped from V and 5 bases from J, the junction kept 7 bases outside the gene matches. This CDR3 comprises 15 residues. CDR3 DNA sequence: TGTGCCAGCAGTGAACAGGGGGCCGTTGGGTATGGCTACACCTTC. This sequence encodes CASSEQGAVGYGYTF.

The chain links TRBV2 to TRBJ1-1; no definite D call. The V and J ends lost 7 bases and 0 bases respectively, with 9 bases between them. The CDR3 extends over 13 amino acids. CDR1 and CDR2 (germline): SNHLY, FYNNEI. The CDR3 DNA reads TGTGCCAGCACTCTACCGGTGAACACTGAAGCTTTCTTT. This translates into CASTLPVNTEAFF.

The gene calls are TRBV7-4 and TRBJ2-1; tentatively, D is TRBD2 (7 bases). Germline loops: CDR1 SGHVT, CDR2 SQSDAQ. The CDR3 runs 12 residues. Trimming left V 8 bases short and J 13 bases short, with 18 bases between. The CDR3, as DNA: TGTGCCAGCCTAAAGACGGGGGGCCCCCAGTTCTTC. Translated: CASLKTGGPQFF.

The genes are TRBV7-9 and TRBJ1-3; no clear D. The CDR3 has 18 residues. V shed 1 base and J shed 0 bases, with 16 bases lying between them. Germline lookup yields CDR1 SEHNR and CDR2 FQNEAQ (reference sequence). CDR3: CASSLEATLGDSGNTIYF. In DNA form, the CDR3 reads TGTGCCAGCAGCTTAGAAGCGACTTTGGGAGACTCTGGAAACACCATATATTTT.

The CDR3 protein is CAISGRDRTNTGELFF. The CDR3 region has the DNA TGTGCCATCAGTGGTAGGGACAGAACGAACACCGGGGAGCTGTTTTTT. V and J are TRBV10-3 and TRBJ2-2; 7 nucleotides agree with TRBD1. The J segment lost 0 bases and the V segment lost 4 bases, leaving 5 bases of the junction unmatched. This CDR3 is 16 amino acids long. CDR1 and CDR2 (germline): ENHRY, SYGVKD.

This chain joins TRBV5-1 and TRBJ1-1, with D tentatively TRBD1 (6 bases). The CDR3 is 15 residues long. V gave up 4 bases and J gave up 4 bases, with 17 bases separating them. Germline V gene lookup returns CDR1 SGHRS and CDR2 YFSETQ. This chain's CDR3 is CASSLGQSLGTEAFF. The CDR3 nucleotides read TGCGCCAGCAGCCTAGGACAGAGCCTCGGCACTGAAGCTTTCTTT.

This rearrangement joins TRBV28 to TRBJ2-5, with 7 bases aligning to TRBD1. This CDR3 has 14 amino acids. The V and J ends lost 7 bases and 2 bases, in that order; junction bases with no gene match: 7. Germline loops: CDR1 MDHEN, CDR2 SYDVKM. In DNA form, the CDR3 reads TGTGCCAGCACCCGCATGGACAGGCAAGAGACCCAGTACTTC. Translated: CASTRMDRQETQYF.